A selection of T cell receptor beta chains follows, all from one sample in a study of cytomegalovirus exposure and HLA in healthy donors. Here immunoSEQ multiplex PCR was the method, and the copy in TCRdb shows in-frame clones only, minus some. The repertoire holds under 250,000 clones, about nine tenths seen once, with about 0.95% in the top ten. Sequencing input: PBMCs. The source is a woman younger than 30 in good health and CMV-seronegative. The CDR3 runs from the conserved cysteine through the conserved F or W. Fields, in order: J gene, clone size, V gene, D gene, CDR3 DNA, CDR3 protein. The D gene is left open where the match is weak. Clone sizes are given selectively: once, few, many, or a class where the clone is expanded.

j_gene: TRBJ2-1
abundance: .
v_gene: TRBV13
d_gene: TRBD2
CDR3nt: TGTGCCAGCAGCTCCGCGGGAGGCCTAGCGGGAGAGTACAATGAGCAGTTCTTC
CDR3aa: CASSSAGGLAGEYNEQFF

j_gene: TRBJ1-1
abundance: .
v_gene: TRBV9
d_gene: .
CDR3nt: TGTGCCAGCAGTCAGCAGACTAACACTGAAGCTTTCTTT
CDR3aa: CASSQQTNTEAFF

j_gene: TRBJ2-2
abundance: .
v_gene: TRBV14
d_gene: TRBD1
CDR3nt: TGTGCCAGCAGCCTGTTGGGACAGGGCTCCGGGGAGCTGTTTTTT
CDR3aa: CASSLLGQGSGELFF

j_gene: TRBJ2-1
abundance: .
v_gene: TRBV6-1
d_gene: .
CDR3nt: TGTGCCAGCAGTATATATGAGCAGTTCTTC
CDR3aa: CASSIYEQFF

j_gene: TRBJ1-2
abundance: .
v_gene: TRBV5-1
d_gene: .
CDR3nt: TGCGCCAGCAGCTTATCGGGACTTTGGGACTATGGCTACACCTTC
CDR3aa: CASSLSGLWDYGYTF

j_gene: TRBJ1-1
abundance: .
v_gene: TRBV5-4
d_gene: TRBD1
CDR3nt: TGTGCCAGCAGCTTAAGGGGGCGCACTGAAGCTTTCTTT
CDR3aa: CASSLRGRTEAFF

j_gene: TRBJ2-5
abundance: once
v_gene: TRBV2
d_gene: .
CDR3nt: TGTGCCAGCTCTCCGGGTAGTTTCCAAGAGACCCAGTACTTC
CDR3aa: CASSPGSFQETQYF

j_gene: TRBJ1-1
abundance: .
v_gene: TRBV30
d_gene: .
CDR3nt: TGTGCCTGGGGAGGCGACATCGGTAACACTGAAGCTTTCTTT
CDR3aa: CAWGGDIGNTEAFF

j_gene: TRBJ2-3
abundance: .
v_gene: TRBV15
d_gene: TRBD2
CDR3nt: TGTGCCACCAGCAAAGTAGCGGGGCTACAGAGAACAGATACGCAGTATTTT
CDR3aa: CATSKVAGLQRTDTQYF

j_gene: TRBJ2-5
abundance: .
v_gene: TRBV5-1
d_gene: .
CDR3nt: TGCGCCAGCAGCTTTCAGGGGTTAGGGGAGACCCAGTACTTC
CDR3aa: CASSFQGLGETQYF

j_gene: TRBJ1-2
abundance: .
v_gene: TRBV7-3
d_gene: .
CDR3nt: TGTGCCAGCAGCCCCCTACCAACAGGTCCCGGGGGCTACACCTTC
CDR3aa: CASSPLPTGPGGYTF

j_gene: TRBJ2-7
abundance: .
v_gene: TRBV7-9
d_gene: TRBD2
CDR3nt: TGTGCCAGCAGTCCAGGGACTAGCGGGAGCTACGAGCAGTACTTC
CDR3aa: CASSPGTSGSYEQYF

j_gene: TRBJ1-1
abundance: .
v_gene: TRBV4-1
d_gene: .
CDR3nt: TGCGCCAGCAGCCAAGAAGGGTGGGGGCTAAACACTGAAGCTTTCTTT
CDR3aa: CASSQEGWGLNTEAFF

j_gene: TRBJ1-4
abundance: .
v_gene: TRBV18
d_gene: TRBD1
CDR3nt: TGTGCCAGCTCACCAGGACAGGGGGCTAATGAAAAACTGTTTTTT
CDR3aa: CASSPGQGANEKLFF

j_gene: TRBJ2-7
abundance: .
v_gene: TRBV6-5
d_gene: .
CDR3nt: TGTGCCAGCAGTCTACAGGGCAAGGGGACCTACGAGCAGTACTTC
CDR3aa: CASSLQGKGTYEQYF

j_gene: TRBJ2-7
abundance: .
v_gene: TRBV5-6
d_gene: .
CDR3nt: TGTGCCAGCAGCTCAAATGCGGGGTCGATAAGCTCCTACGAGCAGTACTTC
CDR3aa: CASSSNAGSISSYEQYF

j_gene: TRBJ2-7
abundance: .
v_gene: TRBV7-9
d_gene: .
CDR3nt: TGTGCCAGCAGCGGTAGGGGCTACGAGCAGTACTTC
CDR3aa: CASSGRGYEQYF

j_gene: TRBJ1-1
abundance: .
v_gene: TRBV29-1
d_gene: TRBD1
CDR3nt: TGCAGCGCTTGGGACAGCTCCACTGAAGCTTTCTTT
CDR3aa: CSAWDSSTEAFF

j_gene: TRBJ2-5
abundance: .
v_gene: TRBV5-6
d_gene: .
CDR3nt: TGTGCCAGCAGCCTGATAGGGGGGACCCAGTACTTC
CDR3aa: CASSLIGGTQYF

j_gene: TRBJ2-7
abundance: .
v_gene: TRBV28
d_gene: .
CDR3nt: TGTGCCAGCAGTCAACTCGGCTACGAGCAGTACTTC
CDR3aa: CASSQLGYEQYF

j_gene: TRBJ2-1
abundance: .
v_gene: TRBV7-9
d_gene: TRBD2
CDR3nt: TGTGCCAGCAGAAGGACTAGCGGGATTTCCTACAATGAGCAGTTCTTC
CDR3aa: CASRRTSGISYNEQFF

j_gene: TRBJ2-1
abundance: .
v_gene: TRBV7-6
d_gene: TRBD2
CDR3nt: TGTGCCAGCAGCTTGGAAGGGAGGGAAATTTACAATGAGCAGTTCTTC
CDR3aa: CASSLEGREIYNEQFF

j_gene: TRBJ1-2
abundance: .
v_gene: TRBV6-6
d_gene: .
CDR3nt: TGTGCCAGCAGTTACAGTCAGGGGTCCGGTGGCTACACCTTC
CDR3aa: CASSYSQGSGGYTF

j_gene: TRBJ1-1
abundance: .
v_gene: TRBV11-2
d_gene: .
CDR3nt: TGTGCCAGCACGGAGGGCTCGAGGACTGAAGCTTTCTTT
CDR3aa: CASTEGSRTEAFF

j_gene: TRBJ1-1
abundance: .
v_gene: TRBV7-6
d_gene: .
CDR3nt: TGTGCCAGCAGCTTATGGAGAACAGGGAGCACTGAAGCTTTCTTT
CDR3aa: CASSLWRTGSTEAFF

j_gene: TRBJ1-2
abundance: .
v_gene: TRBV10-1
d_gene: .
CDR3nt: TGCGCCAGCAGTGAGTCTGGCAGCTATGGCTACACCTTC
CDR3aa: CASSESGSYGYTF

j_gene: TRBJ2-7
abundance: .
v_gene: TRBV27
d_gene: TRBD2
CDR3nt: TGTGCCAGCAGGCGAACGGGACTAGCGGGAGCCTACGAGCAGTACTTC
CDR3aa: CASRRTGLAGAYEQYF

j_gene: TRBJ2-2
abundance: .
v_gene: TRBV5-4
d_gene: TRBD2
CDR3nt: TGTGCCAGCAGAAAAGGACTAGCGGAGATTAACACCGGGGAGCTGTTTTTT
CDR3aa: CASRKGLAEINTGELFF

j_gene: TRBJ2-5
abundance: .
v_gene: TRBV9
d_gene: TRBD2
CDR3nt: TGTGCCAGCAGCGGACTAGGACTAGCGAGAGAGACCCAGTACTTC
CDR3aa: CASSGLGLARETQYF

j_gene: TRBJ1-4
abundance: .
v_gene: TRBV5-6
d_gene: TRBD1
CDR3nt: TGTGCCAGCAGCGGACCGGACAGGGGGTTCGAAAAACTGTTTTTT
CDR3aa: CASSGPDRGFEKLFF

j_gene: TRBJ2-5
abundance: .
v_gene: TRBV5-4
d_gene: TRBD2
CDR3nt: TGTGCCAGCAGCTTGGGCCTAGCGGGATTCGTATACGAGACCCAGTACTTC
CDR3aa: CASSLGLAGFVYETQYF

j_gene: TRBJ2-7
abundance: .
v_gene: TRBV19
d_gene: .
CDR3nt: TGTGCCAGTAGTATTCCCTTCGACACAGCGCAGTACTTC
CDR3aa: CASSIPFDTAQYF

j_gene: TRBJ2-1
abundance: .
v_gene: TRBV29-1
d_gene: TRBD2
CDR3nt: TGCAGCGTCCATCTAGCGGGCAATTACAATGAGCAGTTCTTC
CDR3aa: CSVHLAGNYNEQFF

j_gene: TRBJ1-2
abundance: .
v_gene: TRBV6-5
d_gene: .
CDR3nt: TGTGCCAGCAGTTACTCGCGGGGGGCCTATGGCTACACCTTC
CDR3aa: CASSYSRGAYGYTF

j_gene: TRBJ2-5
abundance: .
v_gene: TRBV30
d_gene: TRBD2
CDR3nt: TGTGCCTGGAGCTTAGCGGGAGGAACCGTGACCCAGTACTTC
CDR3aa: CAWSLAGGTVTQYF

j_gene: TRBJ2-5
abundance: .
v_gene: TRBV30
d_gene: .
CDR3nt: TGTGCCTGGAGTGCTACCGCCGATCGTAGGGGTCGGGAGACCCAGTACTTC
CDR3aa: CAWSATADRRGRETQYF

j_gene: TRBJ2-7
abundance: .
v_gene: TRBV30
d_gene: .
CDR3nt: TGTGCCTGGAGTAAGGGGACCTACGAGCAGTACTTC
CDR3aa: CAWSKGTYEQYF

j_gene: TRBJ2-1
abundance: .
v_gene: TRBV5-1
d_gene: TRBD2
CDR3nt: TGCGCCAGCAGCTCCTCACTAGCGGGACTGTTCTTC
CDR3aa: CASSSSLAGLFF

j_gene: TRBJ2-7
abundance: .
v_gene: TRBV28
d_gene: TRBD1
CDR3nt: TGTGCCAGCAGTACGGGACAGGCCCGCGAGCAGTACTTC
CDR3aa: CASSTGQAREQYF

j_gene: TRBJ2-1
abundance: .
v_gene: TRBV11-1
d_gene: .
CDR3nt: TGTGCCAGCAGCTTAGAAGGGAGGTGGGCGTACAATGAGCAGTTCTTC
CDR3aa: CASSLEGRWAYNEQFF

j_gene: TRBJ1-5
abundance: .
v_gene: TRBV6-5
d_gene: TRBD1
CDR3nt: TGTGCCAGCGGAATCGGGACAGGGTATCAGCCCCAGCATTTT
CDR3aa: CASGIGTGYQPQHF

j_gene: TRBJ2-7
abundance: .
v_gene: TRBV6-1
d_gene: TRBD2
CDR3nt: TGTGCCAGCAGTGAAAGGTCTAGCGGGTTCTACGAGCAGTACTTC
CDR3aa: CASSERSSGFYEQYF

j_gene: TRBJ1-3
abundance: once
v_gene: TRBV6-1
d_gene: .
CDR3nt: TGTGCCAGCAGTGAATTATTACAGGGTCGGAACACCATATATTTT
CDR3aa: CASSELLQGRNTIYF